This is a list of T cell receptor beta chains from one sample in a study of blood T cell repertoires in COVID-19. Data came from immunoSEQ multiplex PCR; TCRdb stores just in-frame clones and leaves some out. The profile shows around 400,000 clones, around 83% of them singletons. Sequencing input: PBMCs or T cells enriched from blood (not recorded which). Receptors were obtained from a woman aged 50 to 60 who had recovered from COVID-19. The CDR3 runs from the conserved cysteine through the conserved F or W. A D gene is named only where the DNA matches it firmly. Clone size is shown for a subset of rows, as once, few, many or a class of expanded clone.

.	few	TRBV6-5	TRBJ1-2	TGTGCCAGCAGTTACAGAGGGACAAGCGATGGCTACACCTTC	CASSYRGTSDGYTF
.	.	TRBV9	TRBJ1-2	TGTGCCAGCAGCGTAGGGCACGCTAGTGGCTACACCTTC	CASSVGHASGYTF
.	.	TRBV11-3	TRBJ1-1	TGTGCCAGCAGCCTCCAGGGATCCACTGAAGCTTTCTTT	CASSLQGSTEAFF
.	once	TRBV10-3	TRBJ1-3	TGTGCCATCAGTGAGAGTGGGCAGGGGCGTGGAAACACCATATATTTT	CAISESGQGRGNTIYF
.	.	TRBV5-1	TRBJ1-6	TGCGCCAGCAGCTTGGGGCAGGGTGAATCACCCCTCCACTTT	CASSLGQGESPLHF
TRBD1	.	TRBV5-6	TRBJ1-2	TGTGCCAGCAGCTTGGGTCAGGGGGCGCACACCTTC	CASSLGQGAHTF
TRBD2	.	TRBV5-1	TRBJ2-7	TGCGCCAGCAGCCCCTGGACTAGCGGGACTTGGAACGAGCAGTACTTC	CASSPWTSGTWNEQYF
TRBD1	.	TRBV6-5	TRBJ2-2	TGTGCCAGCACGAAGGCAGGGGGTAACGGGGAGCTGTTTTTT	CASTKAGGNGELFF
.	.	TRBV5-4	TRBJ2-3	TGTGCCAGCAGCTTGCCCCTTGGGCAGGGGGGCCCAGATACGCAGTATTTT	CASSLPLGQGGPDTQYF
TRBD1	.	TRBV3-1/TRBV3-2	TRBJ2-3	TGTGCCAGCAGTCACGAACTAGGGGGCAGCACAGATACGCAGTATTTT	CASSHELGGSTDTQYF
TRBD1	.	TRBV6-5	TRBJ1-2	TGTGCCAGCAGTCAGGGGGCCCGTAACTATGGCTACACCTTC	CASSQGARNYGYTF
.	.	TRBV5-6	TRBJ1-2	TGTGCCAGCAGCTTGGGAGTAGGGCCGGGGGGCTACACCTTC	CASSLGVGPGGYTF
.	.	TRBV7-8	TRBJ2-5	TGTGCCAGCAGCTTAATACTCCCGTACCAAGAGACCCAGTACTTC	CASSLILPYQETQYF
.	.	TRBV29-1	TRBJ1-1	TGCAGCGCCCAACAGGTAGCGGAGACTGAAGCTTTCTTT	CSAQQVAETEAFF
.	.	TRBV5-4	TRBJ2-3	TGTGCCAGCAGCCCGAACGCGGGAAACACAGATACGCAGTATTTT	CASSPNAGNTDTQYF
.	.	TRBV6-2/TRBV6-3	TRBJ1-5	TGTGCCAGCAGTCCCGGGGGACGGCAGCCCCAGCATTTT	CASSPGGRQPQHF